These 24 T cell receptor beta chains share one sample of origin, sequenced in a study of blood T cells in healthy people across ages. Primed by a sample-barcoded 5' primer and a J-beta primer mix, a second PCR proceeded for about 6 to 12 cycles. TCRdb fed the 5' RACE reads into MiXCR, producing one record per CDR3 protein. The sample yields around 1,100,000 distinct CDR3 sequences, less than 45% seen once. Sequenced material: blood. Every receptor here comes from a man between 18 and 35 years old in good health.

The chain employs TRBV7-8 and TRBJ2-5; 11 bases fit TRBD2. Gene TRBJ2-7 matches the end of the DNA better, so the J call may be wrong. CDR1 SGHVS and CDR2 FQNEAQ come from the germline V gene. The CDR3 has 15 amino acids. The CDR3 DNA sequence: TGTGCCAGCAGCCTCAGCGGGACTAGCGGCTACGAGCAGTACTTC. Amino acid sequence: CASSLSGTSGYEQYF.

The rearrangement uses TRBV6-5 and TRBJ1-1; 9 bases match TRBD1. This CDR3 is built from 14 residues. V gave up 6 bases and J gave up 3 bases; unmatched junction bases: 5. Germline CDR1 is MNHEY and CDR2 is SVGAGI. The CDR3 DNA is TGTGCCAGCAGACCCCGGGACAGGGACACTGAAGCTTTCTTT. Translation: CASRPRDRDTEAFF.

Ten or more counts support this clonotype. The rearrangement uses TRBV12-5 and TRBJ2-3; D unresolved. Trimming removed 5 bases from V and 3 bases from J, with 9 bases in between. The germline gives CDR1 LGHNT, CDR2 FRNRAP. The CDR3 contains 13 residues. Written as DNA, the CDR3 is TGTGCTAGTGGTCCCTCCTCGACAGATACGCAGTATTTT. This translates into CASGPSSTDTQYF.

In its sample, this clonotype was seen a few times. The genes are TRBV5-1 and TRBJ2-1; tentative D call: TRBD2 (6 bases). CDR1 is SGHRS and CDR2 is YFSETQ in the germline V gene. The CDR3 sequence is 14 residues long. With 2 bases removed from V and 4 bases from J, the gap between germline ends came to 10 bases. The CDR3 region is CASSFDGGYNEQFF. In nucleotides, the CDR3 is TGCGCCAGCAGCTTTGACGGGGGTTACAATGAGCAGTTCTTC.

The rearrangement links TRBV6-5 to TRBJ1-5; D not resolved. CDR1 and CDR2 (germline): MNHEY, SVGAGI. The germline V and J ends were trimmed by 6 bases and 0 bases, with 12 bases remaining between them. CDR3 length equals 15 residues. CDR3 bases: TGTGCCAGCAGGCTCGACAAGGGTAGCAATCAGCCCCAGCATTTT. Translation: CASRLDKGSNQPQHF.

This clonotype turned up a few times. The chain employs TRBV29-1 and TRBJ2-2; D unresolved. V shed 5 bases and J shed 1 base, with 8 bases lying between them. The length of the CDR3 is 13 residues. The germline V gene has CDR1 SQVTM and CDR2 ANQGSEA. The CDR3 loop is CSVLAVNTGELFF. CDR3 DNA: TGCAGCGTTCTGGCGGTGAACACCGGGGAGCTGTTTTTT.

This rearrangement joins TRBV12-3 or TRBV12-4 to TRBJ1-6; the match to TRBD1 covers 9 bases. V trimming: 7 bases; J trimming: 8 bases; junction bases outside the gene matches: 9. The CDR3 consists of 15 residues. CDR3 coding DNA: TGTGCCAGCACCACCATGGGACAGGGTCATTCACCCCTCCACTTT. Translation gives CASTTMGQGHSPLHF.

This rearrangement joins TRBV11-2 to TRBJ1-2; 9 bases match TRBD1. CDR3 length: 18 residues. Per germline, CDR1 SGHAT and CDR2 FQNNGV. J lost 0 bases, V lost 5 bases, and 13 bases had no gene match. The CDR3 bases are TGTGCCAGCAGCGCCGTAAGGGATGGGACAGGGACTAACTATGGCTACACCTTC. Translated, it gives CASSAVRDGTGTNYGYTF.

This clonotype was observed once. Relative to the germline gene, one junction end is altered; a read error may explain this. The V and J genes are TRBV6-5 and TRBJ1-4; D unclear. Germline V lookup: CDR1 MNHEY, CDR2 SVGAGI. This CDR3 comprises 14 residues. CDR3 region: CASRPDPTNEKPFF. The DNA for the CDR3 is TGTGCCAGCAGACCCGACCCAACTAATGAAAAACCGTTTTTT.

For the CDR3, the DNA is TGTGCCATCAGTGAGTCGGAGACAGGGGGCTCCTACAATGAGCAGTTCTTC. It yields the protein CAISESETGGSYNEQFF. J is TRBJ2-1 and V is TRBV10-3, with TRBD1 matching over 9 bases. This CDR3 region has 17 residues. The V gene end was trimmed by 0 bases and the J gene end by 0 bases; junction bases not matched to a gene: 3. CDR1 is ENHRY, CDR2 SYGVKD, per germline.

In its sample, this clonotype was seen a few times. This sequence joins TRBV6-2 or TRBV6-3 and TRBJ2-5; 14 positions match TRBD2. Germline trimming cut 7 bases from V and 5 bases from J; bases unmatched to any gene: 6. The CDR3 is 15 amino acids. Germline CDR1 MNHEY, CDR2 SVGEGT. For the CDR3, the DNA is TGTGCCAGCATCGGACTAGCGGGGGGAAAGGAGACCCAGTACTTC. Amino acids: CASIGLAGGKETQYF.

The CDR3 DNA sequence: TGTGCCAGCAGCCAGCCTGGACAGGGTTTCGAAGCTTTCTTT. Its protein is CASSQPGQGFEAFF. The V and J genes are TRBV4-2 and TRBJ1-1; 8 bases map to TRBD1. CDR3 length: 14 residues. Germline assignment: CDR1 LGHNA and CDR2 YNFKEQ. V gave up 3 bases and J gave up 8 bases; unmatched junction bases: 8.

The chain couples TRBV7-9 to TRBJ1-4; TRBD1 aligns across 7 bases. V was clipped by 4 bases and J by 8 bases; unmatched bases: 7. Germline V gene data show CDR1 as SEHNR and CDR2 as FQNEAQ (reference sequence). This CDR3 is 14 amino acids long. The CDR3 region has the DNA TGTGCCAGCAGCTCCCCGGGACAGAGAGAAAAACTGTTTTTT. The encoded protein is CASSSPGQREKLFF.

J is TRBJ1-2 and V is TRBV29-1, with D possibly matching TRBD1 (6 bases). V was clipped by 3 bases and J by 1 base, with 15 bases between them. The CDR3 runs 15 residues. Germline-derived CDR1 and CDR2 are SQVTM and ANQGSEA. The CDR3: CSVEAPGAVNYGYTF. The DNA for the CDR3 is TGCAGCGTTGAGGCCCCAGGGGCCGTTAACTATGGCTACACCTTC. The full variable domain, rest sourced from reference TRBV29-1 and TRBJ1-2, is SAVISQKPSRDICQRGTSLTIQCQVDSQVTMMFWYRQQPGQSLTLIATANQGSEATYESGFVIDKFPISRPNLTFSTLTVSNMSPEDSSIYLCSVEAPGAVNYGYTFGSGTRLTVV.

This chain joins TRBV7-9 and TRBJ1-1; perhaps TRBD1 as D (6 bases). CDR1 is SEHNR and CDR2 is FQNEAQ in the germline V gene (reference sequence). The CDR3 contains 13 residues. The V and J ends lost 5 bases and 11 bases respectively, with 18 bases between them. This CDR3 reads CASSLGGRVFAFF. The CDR3 nucleotides are TGTGCCAGCAGCCTGGGGGGGCGAGTTTTCGCTTTCTTT. Based on the CDR3 plus reference TRBV7-9 and TRBJ1-1, the full variable domain is DTGVSQNPRHKITKRGQNVTFRCDPISEHNRLYWYRQTLGQGPEFLTYFQNEAQLEKSRLLSDRFSAERPKGSFSTLEIQRTEQGDSAMYLCASSLGGRVFAFFGQGTRLTVV.

The genes are TRBV10-3 and TRBJ2-1; D is perhaps TRBD2 (6 bases). Germline V lookup: CDR1 ENHRY, CDR2 SYGVKD. Trimming cost V 7 bases and J 9 bases, with 19 bases left between them. The CDR3 spans 14 residues. CDR3 nucleotides: TGTGCCATCAAGCTCCATACGGGGGAAGGTGAGCAGTTCTTC. It yields the protein CAIKLHTGEGEQFF.

There are a few counts of this clonotype. The rearrangement uses TRBV9 and TRBJ2-5; D possibly corresponds to TRBD2 (6 bases). Trimming pared 3 bases from V and 11 bases from J, leaving 14 bases between. The germline CDR1 and CDR2 sequences are SGDLS and YYNGEE. The CDR3 is 12 amino acids. The CDR3 DNA follows: TGTGCCAGCAGCGCAGGGTCGGGGGAGCAGTACTTC. Its translation: CASSAGSGEQYF.

This clonotype was observed a handful of times. The chain employs TRBV12-3 or TRBV12-4 and TRBJ2-3; 11 bases match TRBD2. Trimming took 5 bases from V and 4 from J; bases not matched to a gene: 5. There are 15 residues in the CDR3. In DNA form, the CDR3 reads TGTGCCAGCAGTCCTAGCGGGGGGTGGGCAGATACGCAGTATTTT. This gives the protein CASSPSGGWADTQYF.

The chain joins TRBV30 to TRBJ2-5, with D possibly TRBD2 on 6 matching bases. Trimming took 0 bases from V and 0 from J, leaving 8 bases between them. Germline CDR1 GTSNPN, CDR2 SVGIG (reference sequence). The CDR3 covers 14 residues. This chain's CDR3 is CAWSVRDYQETQYF. In nucleotides, the CDR3 is TGTGCCTGGAGTGTCCGGGACTACCAAGAGACCCAGTACTTC.

The chain links TRBV20-1 to TRBJ1-2; weak D call: TRBD1 (6 bases). Trimming pared 6 bases from V and 7 bases from J, leaving 15 bases between. Looked up from germline, CDR1 is DFQATT and CDR2 is SNEGSKA (reference sequence). The CDR3 length is 12 residues. The CDR3 region has the DNA TGCAGTGCGACCGGGACACAACTTGGCTACACCTTC. It encodes CSATGTQLGYTF.

This rearrangement joins TRBV5-1 to TRBJ2-6, with D hard to call. The germline V gene encodes CDR1 SGHRS and CDR2 YFSETQ. V was trimmed by 1 base and J by 2 bases, leaving 10 bases between them. The CDR3 covers 16 residues. The CDR3 region has the DNA TGCGCCAGCAGCTTGAACAGTGAACCTGGGGCCAACGTCCTGACTTTC. This sequence encodes CASSLNSEPGANVLTF.

This clonotype was observed a few times. This chain uses TRBV6-5 with TRBJ2-1; maybe TRBD2 (5 bases). V gave up 2 bases and J gave up 8 bases, with 13 bases separating them. CDR1 MNHEY and CDR2 SVGAGI come from the germline V gene. The CDR3 length is 14 residues. For the CDR3, the DNA is TGTGCCAGCAGTTACGGAGAGAGGGTTGATGAGCAGTTCTTC. Its translation is CASSYGERVDEQFF.

This chain joins TRBV6-2 or TRBV6-3 and TRBJ2-7, with 7 bases identical to TRBD1. Trimming took 6 bases from V and 3 from J; bases not matched to a gene: 8. The CDR3 is 14 residues long. Germline CDR1 and CDR2: MNHEY and SVGEGT. The CDR3 sequence: CASSRDSGYYEQYF. CDR3 in DNA: TGTGCCAGCAGCCGGGACAGCGGTTACTACGAGCAGTACTTC.

This clonotype was picked up a small number of times. This chain uses TRBV5-6 with TRBJ2-1; D is unresolved. The length of the CDR3 is 15 residues. The germline V gene has CDR1 SGHDT and CDR2 YYEEEE. Deletions cut 1 base from V and 3 bases from J, with 11 bases between. CDR3 region: CASSLQLNRYNEQFF. The CDR3 DNA is TGTGCCAGCAGCTTGCAGCTCAACCGCTACAATGAGCAGTTCTTC.